These 23 T cell receptor beta chains were all obtained from the same sample, sequenced in a study of CD8+ T cells in alopecia areata. Alopecia areata patients provided lesional scalp punch biopsies and peripheral blood. cDNA reverse transcribed from extracted RNA served as the sequencing template. Data came from immunoSEQ multiplex PCR; TCRdb stores just in-frame clones and leaves some out. The sample has roughly 20,000 clones, 65% to 75% seen once; the top ten hold around 5.8%. The specimen was skin, collected at week 0. These receptors came from a human donor with alopecia areata.

The chain employs TRBV16 and TRBJ2-4; 7 nucleotides line up with TRBD1. The CDR3 loop spans 14 amino acids. V shed 4 bases and J 7 bases; nucleotides not matched to a gene: 7. Looked up from germline, CDR1 is KGHSY and CDR2 is FQNENV. CDR3 in amino acids: CASSLDGTANIQYF. As DNA, the CDR3 is TGTGCCAGCAGCCTAGATGGGACAGCTAACATTCAGTACTTC.

The chain links TRBV7-9 to TRBJ2-6, with 9 positions matching TRBD1. The CDR3 length is 16 residues. Germline-derived CDR1 and CDR2 are SEHNR and FQNEAQ (reference sequence). The ends lost 5 bases at V and 10 bases at J; junction bases unmatched: 12. The DNA of the CDR3 is TGTGCCAGCAGCCACACCGGGACAGGGAGTTTTAACGTCCTGACTTTC. Amino acids: CASSHTGTGSFNVLTF.

The rearrangement uses TRBV6-1 and TRBJ2-1, with 13 positions matching TRBD2. V lost 2 bases to trimming and J lost 7 bases; unmatched junction nucleotides: 11. This CDR3 region has 18 residues. Germline V gene data show CDR1 as MNHNS and CDR2 as SASEGT. The CDR3 nucleotides read TGTGCCAGCAGTGAAAGGGGATCGGGACTAGCGGGGAGAAATGAGCAGTTCTTC. Protein: CASSERGSGLAGRNEQFF.

The chain carries TRBV7-8 and TRBJ1-5, with D unclear. The CDR3 has 13 residues. Germline V gene lookup returns CDR1 SGHVS and CDR2 FQNEAQ. V lost 3 bases and J 5 bases, leaving 8 bases between the germline ends. CDR3 bases: TGTGCCAGCAGCTTCCTGGGCCATCAGCCCCAGCATTTT. Its translation: CASSFLGHQPQHF.

V is TRBV5-5 and J is TRBJ2-3; TRBD2 matches 7 bases. The CDR3 extends over 14 amino acids. The V segment lost 3 bases and the J segment 1 base; nucleotides outside the gene matches: 2. Per germline, CDR1 SGHKS and CDR2 YYEKEE (reference sequence). In DNA, the CDR3 is TGTGCCAGCAGCTCCCTAGCGGGCACAGATACGCAGTATTTT. Translation: CASSSLAGTDTQYF.

V usage is TRBV19 and J usage is TRBJ1-1; 7 nucleotides agree with TRBD1. Unmatched junction bases numbered 12, after V lost 10 bases and J lost 7 bases. The germline gives CDR1 LNHDA, CDR2 SQIVND (reference sequence). The CDR3 contains 13 residues. This chain's CDR3 is CATNRRDRDEAFF. Here the CDR3 DNA reads TGTGCCACCAACCGCCGGGACAGAGATGAAGCTTTCTTT.

The chain uses TRBV4-2 and TRBJ2-4, with D perhaps given as TRBD1 or TRBD2 (5 bases each). The ends were cut back, 0 bases at V and 2 bases at J, with 14 bases in the middle. Germline values: CDR1 LGHNA, CDR2 YNFKEQ. This CDR3 has 17 amino acids. CDR3 amino acids: CASSQENEGLSKNIQYF. The CDR3, as DNA: TGTGCCAGCAGCCAAGAGAACGAGGGGTTATCCAAAAACATTCAGTACTTC.

A word on this clone: This CDR3 is missing its conserved last phenylalanine or tryptophan, likely due to a read error. The gene calls are TRBV5-6 and TRBJ2-7; D not certain. From germline, CDR1 is SGHDT and CDR2 YYEEEE. V was shortened by 0 bases and J by 2 bases, with 9 bases between the two germline ends. The CDR3 length is 14 residues. In DNA, the CDR3 is TGTGCCAGCAGCTTGGGCAGACGAACCTACGAGCAGTACCTC. Its translation: CASSLGRRTYEQYL.

This rearrangement joins TRBV6-5 to TRBJ2-7, with 10 bases fitting TRBD2. Germline V CDR1 and CDR2: MNHEY, SVGAGI. The CDR3 loop spans 16 amino acids. The V and J ends lost 4 bases and 3 bases, in that order; junction bases with no gene match: 9. In DNA, the CDR3 is TGTGCCAGCAGTTCCACTTCAGTAGCGGGGGGCTACGAGCAGTACTTC. It is translated as CASSSTSVAGGYEQYF.

DNA for the CDR3: TGTGCCAGCATTCGAGTGGCGGGGGGAAACACCATATATTTT. It specifies CASIRVAGGNTIYF. The chain carries TRBV6-5 and TRBJ1-3; D is unresolved. The CDR3 sequence is 14 residues long. V lost 7 bases to trimming and J lost 4 bases, with 14 bases between them. The germline V gene has CDR1 MNHEY and CDR2 SVGAGI.

This clone has more than one count but fewer than ten. J is TRBJ1-2 and V is TRBV7-9, with D possibly being TRBD1 (6 bases). Looked up from germline, CDR1 is SEHNR and CDR2 is FQNEAQ (reference sequence). V was shortened by 2 bases and J by 8 bases, with 12 bases between the two germline ends. The CDR3 has 13 residues. The CDR3 is CASSLQGSLGYTF. The CDR3 region has the DNA TGTGCCAGCAGCTTACAGGGGTCTCTGGGCTACACCTTC.

The V and J genes are TRBV7-9 and TRBJ1-2, with D perhaps TRBD1 (6 bases). The V end was cut by 3 bases, the J end by 1 base, with 15 bases between. The CDR3 is 16 residues long. CDR1 and CDR2 (germline): SEHNR, FQNEAQ (reference sequence). The CDR3 nucleotides read TGTGCCAGCAGCTTTCCTACGGGACACCATAACTATGGCTACACCTTC. This encodes CASSFPTGHHNYGYTF.

The sample holds a few counts of this clone. The CDR3 bases are TGCGCCAGCAGCCAAGATTCCTTGGACTATGGCTACACCTTC. It is translated as CASSQDSLDYGYTF. The V gene is TRBV4-3, the J gene TRBJ1-2, with D unclear. The germline gives CDR1 LGHNA, CDR2 YSLEER. The length of the CDR3 is 14 residues. The germline V and J ends were trimmed by 0 bases and 3 bases, with 8 bases remaining between them.

This clone was observed a handful of times. This chain uses TRBV7-9 with TRBJ1-5; D not certain. V dropped 5 bases and J dropped 2 bases, with 7 bases sitting between them. There are 13 residues in the CDR3. Germline V lookup: CDR1 SEHNR, CDR2 FQNEAQ (reference sequence). Here the CDR3 reads CASSGAGNQPQHF. The CDR3 nucleotides read TGTGCCAGCAGCGGCGCGGGCAATCAGCCCCAGCATTTT.

V gene TRBV4-1 combines with J gene TRBJ2-1; D is unclear. The V and J ends lost 1 base and 0 bases respectively, with 10 bases between them. In germline, CDR1 is MGHRA, CDR2 YSYEKL. This CDR3 comprises 16 residues. CDR3 nucleotides: TGCGCCAGCAGCCAAGCGGATCTTGTCTCCTACAATGAGCAGTTCTTC. Amino acids: CASSQADLVSYNEQFF.

The chain joins TRBV6-5 to TRBJ2-7, with 12 bases lining up with TRBD2. The trim removed 6 bases at V and 4 bases at J, leaving 4 bases unmatched. Looked up from germline, CDR1 is MNHEY and CDR2 is SVGAGI. The CDR3 contains 14 residues. This CDR3 is CASRRTSGNYEQYF. The CDR3 DNA sequence: TGTGCCAGCAGACGGACTAGCGGGAATTACGAGCAGTACTTC.

This chain links TRBV4-1 with TRBJ2-7, with D maybe TRBD2 (5 bases). Germline CDR1 is MGHRA and CDR2 is YSYEKL. This CDR3 is 17 amino acids long. Trimming left V 4 bases short and J 3 bases short, with 22 bases between. The chain's CDR3 is CASSPKTGIQIGYEQYF. CDR3 in DNA: TGCGCCAGCAGCCCGAAGACCGGGATTCAAATCGGCTACGAGCAGTACTTC.

The V gene is TRBV11-2, the J gene TRBJ2-7; no clear D gene. The CDR3 spans 14 residues. V was trimmed by 3 bases and J by 0 bases, leaving 9 bases between them. Looked up from germline, CDR1 is SGHAT and CDR2 is FQNNGV. The CDR3 nucleotides are TGTGCCAGCAGCTTGGGGTCCTACTCCTACGAGCAGTACTTC. The encoded protein is CASSLGSYSYEQYF. Combining the CDR3 with reference TRBV11-2 and TRBJ2-7 gives the whole variable domain EAGVAQSPRYKIIEKRQSVAFWCNPISGHATLYWYQQILGQGPKLLIQFQNNGVVDDSQLPKDRFSAERLKGVDSTLKIQPAKLEDSAVYLCASSLGSYSYEQYFGPGTRLTVT.

This clone turned up a few times. The gene calls are TRBV6-1 and TRBJ1-1, with 11 bases lining up with TRBD1. V shed 6 bases and J 3 bases; nucleotides not matched to a gene: 3. The CDR3 totals 14 residues. Germline V CDR1 and CDR2: MNHNS, SASEGT. The CDR3 DNA is TGTGCCAGCAGCCGGGACAGGGGGGACACTGAAGCTTTCTTT. Residues: CASSRDRGDTEAFF.

The V gene is TRBV2, the J gene TRBJ1-5, with TRBD1 matching over 7 bases. The CDR3 contains 15 residues. Germline CDR1 is SNHLY and CDR2 is FYNNEI. The V segment lost 1 base and the J segment 6 bases; nucleotides outside the gene matches: 6. CDR3 region: CASSEERTGIQPQHF. For the CDR3, the DNA is TGTGCCAGCAGTGAAGAAAGGACAGGTATTCAGCCCCAGCATTTT.

The chain has TRBV7-6 and TRBJ2-1, with TRBD1 matching over 9 bases. The V segment lost 1 base and the J segment 5 bases; nucleotides outside the gene matches: 12. CDR1 is SGHVS, CDR2 FNYEAQ, per germline. This CDR3 has 18 amino acids. The CDR3 bases are TGTGCCAGCAGCTTAGAGGGGGCTGACAGGGGGTTTAACAATGAGCAGTTCTTC. Translation: CASSLEGADRGFNNEQFF.

The chain is built from TRBV10-3 and TRBJ1-1; a weak D match, TRBD1 (5 bases). The length of the CDR3 is 14 residues. Trimming left V 0 bases short and J 4 bases short, with 9 bases between. Germline V gene lookup returns CDR1 ENHRY and CDR2 SYGVKD. The CDR3 spells CAISESEGSTEAFF. DNA of the CDR3: TGTGCCATCAGTGAGTCGGAGGGGAGCACTGAAGCTTTCTTT.

The chain has TRBV7-8 and TRBJ2-1; weak D call: TRBD1 (5 bases). The CDR3 has 14 residues. Germline CDR1 SGHVS, CDR2 FQNEAQ. Deletions cut 5 bases from V and 3 bases from J, with 11 bases between. CDR3 loop: CASSQGSDYNEQFF. The CDR3 DNA follows: TGTGCCAGCAGCCAGGGTTCCGACTACAATGAGCAGTTCTTC.